The sequence of this T cell receptor (beta chain) was determined in a study of cytomegalovirus exposure and HLA in healthy donors. Using immunoSEQ multiplex PCR, the repertoire was profiled, and TCRdb retains in-frame clones only, with some absent. The table has over 200,000 clones, 90% seen once. V gave up 6 bases and J gave up 7 bases; unmatched junction bases: 9. The CDR3 spans 13 residues. Germline CDR1 SQVTM, CDR2 ANQGSEA. This rearrangement joins TRBV29-1 to TRBJ1-5, with 7 bases matching TRBD1. This TCR derives from a woman in her 30s in good health and CMV-seronegative. Sequenced sample: PBMCs. The CDR3 sequence is CSVGDRAAQPQHF. In nucleotides, the CDR3 is TGCAGCGTCGGTGACAGGGCAGCACAGCCCCAGCATTTT.